The 7 T cell receptor beta chains in this list originate from one sample, sequenced in a study of OX40 agonist ivuxolimab in advanced cancers. Profiling relied on immunoSEQ multiplex PCR, and the TCRdb table lists in-frame clones only, not all of them. This sample yields approximately 15,000 clones, of which about 90% are seen a single time; 67% belongs to the top ten. Source: CD4+ or CD8+ T cells sorted from blood, taken in a trial of the OX40 agonist ivuxolimab. These receptor sequences come from an adult with an advanced solid tumor such as melanoma, head and neck, liver or kidney cancer.

The gene calls are TRBV9 and TRBJ2-5; TRBD1 matches 8 bases. The length of the CDR3 is 14 residues. CDR1 SGDLS and CDR2 YYNGEE come from the germline V gene. Losses at the gene ends were 3 bases for V and 5 bases for J; bases not matched to a gene: 6. This CDR3 reads CASSEQGVIETQYF. The CDR3 nucleotides are TGTGCCAGCAGCGAACAGGGGGTCATTGAGACCCAGTACTTC.

The chain has TRBV5-6 and TRBJ2-5; no clear D. The CDR3 runs to 14 residues. The V gene lost 4 bases and the J gene lost 0 bases, with 10 bases spanning the gap. Germline V lookup: CDR1 SGHDT, CDR2 YYEEEE. CDR3 sequence: CASSPGRNQETQYF. CDR3 DNA sequence: TGTGCCAGCAGCCCAGGACGGAACCAAGAGACCCAGTACTTC.

The gene calls are TRBV27 and TRBJ2-2; D remains ambiguous. Germline values: CDR1 MNHEY, CDR2 SMNVEV (reference sequence). V was trimmed by 8 bases and J by 2 bases, leaving 12 bases between them. The CDR3 spans 14 residues. Here the CDR3 DNA reads TGTGCCAGCCGTCAAGGACCAAACACCGGGGAGCTGTTTTTT. This gives the protein CASRQGPNTGELFF.

The genes are TRBV9 and TRBJ2-7; the D call may be TRBD1 or TRBD2 (5 bases each). V dropped 0 bases and J dropped 0 bases, with 10 bases sitting between them. The CDR3 extends over 15 amino acids. Germline-derived CDR1 and CDR2 are SGDLS and YYNGEE. CDR3 residues: CASSVGDGGSYEQYF. CDR3 nucleotides: TGTGCCAGCAGCGTAGGGGACGGCGGCTCCTACGAGCAGTACTTC. The complete variable domain, with remaining parts taken from reference TRBV9 and TRBJ2-7, reads DSGVTQTPKHLITATGQRVTLRCSPRSGDLSVYWYQQSLDQGLQFLIQYYNGEERAKGNILERFSAQQFPDLHSELNLSSLELGDSALYFCASSVGDGGSYEQYFGPGTRLTVT.

The rearrangement links TRBV7-9 to TRBJ2-7, with D possibly matching TRBD2 (6 bases). The CDR3 spans 15 residues. V was clipped by 5 bases and J by 4 bases, with 18 bases between them. Germline V gene lookup returns CDR1 SEHNR and CDR2 FQNEAQ (reference sequence). CDR3 in DNA: TGTGCCAGCAGCCCCTTAGTCGCGGGGATATACGAGCAGTACTTC. Its protein is CASSPLVAGIYEQYF.

The V and J genes are TRBV5-6 and TRBJ2-3; D is perhaps TRBD1 (5 bases). Germline CDR1 reads SGHDT; CDR2 reads YYEEEE. Deletions cut 0 bases from V and 10 bases from J, with 21 bases between. CDR3 length equals 16 residues. The CDR3 DNA sequence: TGTGCCAGCAGCTTGGTCGCAGGGCTACACCTGGGTGCGCAGTATTTT. Its translation is CASSLVAGLHLGAQYF. Variable domain in full (rest from reference TRBV5-6 and TRBJ2-3): DAGVTQSPTHLIKTRGQQVTLRCSPKSGHDTVSWYQQALGQGPQFIFQYYEEEERQRGNFPDRFSGHQFPNYSSELNVNALLLGDSALYLCASSLVAGLHLGAQYFGPGTRLTVL.

The CDR3: CASSPRGGSEAFF. The DNA for the CDR3 is TGTGCCAGCAGTCCTAGAGGCGGGTCTGAAGCTTTCTTT. This chain joins TRBV2 and TRBJ1-1; D gene uncertain. Germline values: CDR1 SNHLY, CDR2 FYNNEI. The V end lost 5 bases, the J end lost 6 bases, and 13 bases lay between the germline ends. There are 13 residues in the CDR3.